These T cell receptor beta chains were read from a single sample in a study of blood T cell repertoires in COVID-19. Profiling relied on immunoSEQ multiplex PCR, and the TCRdb table lists in-frame clones only, not all of them. Of over 150,000 clones listed, about four fifths were seen once; the top ten hold roughly a tenth. Source material: peripheral blood. The source of these receptors is an elderly woman with active or convalescent COVID-19. Each CDR3 is given with its conserved first and last residue. Fields, in order: J gene, V gene, D gene, clone size, CDR3 DNA, CDR3 protein. The D gene is left open where the match is weak. The size entry is marked missing in some rows and otherwise reads once, few, many or a size class.

TRBJ1-2 TRBV7-2 TRBD1 once TGTGCCAGCAGCTTAGTACAGGGGATGGAAGGCTACACCTTC CASSLVQGMEGYTF
TRBJ2-1 TRBV20-1 . . TGCAGTGCTAGAAGACTAGTGCAGTTCTTC CSARRLVQFF
TRBJ1-3 TRBV30 . . TGTGCCTGGAGTTTAGTATACTCTGGAAACACCATATATTTT CAWSLVYSGNTIYF
TRBJ1-1 TRBV5-1 . . TGCGCCAGCAGCTTGATCTCGGGTGAAGCTTTCTTT CASSLISGEAFF
TRBJ1-4 TRBV28 TRBD1 once TGTGCCAGCAGTTTCGTTGTCAGGGGGCCTTCTGCAACTAATGAAAAACTGTTTTTT CASSFVVRGPSATNEKLFF
TRBJ2-7 TRBV11-2 . . TGTGCCAGCAGTGAGACAGGAGCCTACGAGCAGTACTTC CASSETGAYEQYF
TRBJ1-2 TRBV7-3 TRBD1 . TGTGCCAGCAGTCTCCGACAGGGCGACGGCTACACCTTC CASSLRQGDGYTF
TRBJ1-1 TRBV28 . . TGTGCCAGCAGTTTTTCCGGGACATCTGAAGCTTTCTTT CASSFSGTSEAFF
TRBJ1-2 TRBV28 . . TGTGCCAGCACCGGAAAGGGACATGTAGGTGGCTACACCTTC CASTGKGHVGGYTF
TRBJ1-6 TRBV9 . . TGTGCCAGCAGCGTAGAAGGGGGAGGGTCACCCCTCCACTTT CASSVEGGGSPLHF
TRBJ2-1 TRBV6-6 TRBD2 . TGTGCCGGTAGTAGCGGGATCTACAATGAGCAGTTCTTC CAGSSGIYNEQFF
TRBJ1-5 TRBV6-1 . . TGTGCCAGCAGTGAAGGGGCAGGGGCTTATAGCAATCAGCCCCAGCATTTT CASSEGAGAYSNQPQHF
TRBJ2-1 TRBV28 . . TGTGCCAGCAGTCCTCAAACCCGCGGGTACCTGTTCTTC CASSPQTRGYLFF
TRBJ1-5 TRBV19 TRBD1 . TGTGCCAGTAGTTCCGCCGGGACAGGGGTGGGACAGCCCCAGCATTTT CASSSAGTGVGQPQHF
TRBJ2-7 TRBV5-1 TRBD1 . TGCGCCAGCAGCCCTCGGACAGGGTTTACCCTCGAGCAGTACTTC CASSPRTGFTLEQYF
TRBJ1-3 TRBV7-9 . . TGTGCCAGCAGCCAACCGGGACTCCCCTCTGGAAACACCATATATTTT CASSQPGLPSGNTIYF